The T cell receptor beta chain under discussion was sequenced for a study of blood T cell repertoires in COVID-19. V was clipped by 3 bases and J by 0 bases, with 3 bases between them. The germline V gene encodes CDR1 KGHSH and CDR2 LQKENI. This CDR3 is built from 13 residues. Clones were read by immunoSEQ multiplex PCR, and TCRdb kept only the in-frame ones, dropping some. The data hold about 200,000 clones, with 65% to 90% observed a single time. This clone was detected once. This rearrangement joins TRBV18 to TRBJ1-5; D remains unclear. This receptor was taken from a woman in her 40s with acute COVID-19. The sequencing input was PBMCs or T cells enriched from blood (not recorded which). This chain's CDR3 is CASSPYSNQPQHF. The CDR3 DNA reads as TGTGCCAGCTCACCCTATAGCAATCAGCCCCAGCATTTT.